Listed below are T cell receptor beta chains from one sample, sequenced in a study of cytomegalovirus exposure and HLA in healthy donors. Generated by immunoSEQ multiplex PCR, the TCRdb table keeps only in-frame clones and is missing some. The record lists roughly 190,000 clones, of which the ten most abundant hold under 6.5%. The specimen was PBMCs. The receptor source for this set is a man aged 25-40 years in good health and CMV-seronegative. The CDR3 runs from the conserved cysteine through the conserved F or W. D genes are given only for firm matches.

>TRBV15|.|TRBJ1-4
TGTGCCACCAGCAGAGTGCCAGGGGCAACTAATGAAAAACTGTTTTTT
CATSRVPGATNEKLFF
>TRBV25-1|.|TRBJ1-2
TGTGCCAGCAGTGAGCTCGCGCAGGCCTATGGCTACACCTTC
CASSELAQAYGYTF
>TRBV28|.|TRBJ1-2
TGTGCCAGCAGGGCCCCAGCGGTCCTTATTAACTATGGCTACACCTTC
CASRAPAVLINYGYTF
>TRBV28|TRBD2|TRBJ2-7
TGTGCCAGCAGCATTAGCGGGAGCTCGGGCTACGAGCAGTACTTC
CASSISGSSGYEQYF
>TRBV30|.|TRBJ2-7
TGTGCCTGGAGTGTAGCGGCGGAATACGAGCAGTACTTC
CAWSVAAEYEQYF
>TRBV29-1|.|TRBJ2-7
TGCAGCGTGCGCGGGGACTACGAGCAGTACTTC
CSVRGDYEQYF
>TRBV7-3|TRBD1|TRBJ1-2
TGTGCCAGCAGTCAAAGCGCGACAGGGGGTGCAGGAAACTATGGCTACACCTTC
CASSQSATGGAGNYGYTF
>TRBV4-1|TRBD2|TRBJ2-2
TGCGCCAGCAGCCCCCCTAGCGGGAGGGCCTTTTTCGGGGAGCTGTTTTTT
CASSPPSGRAFFGELFF
>TRBV18|TRBD1|TRBJ1-3
TGTGCCAGCTCACCGGGACAGGGGTCTGGAAACACCATATATTTT
CASSPGQGSGNTIYF
>TRBV6-4|.|TRBJ2-1
TGTGCCAGCAGTGTCCGACTAAACAATGAGCAGTTCTTC
CASSVRLNNEQFF
>TRBV1|.|TRBJ1-1
TGCACCAGCAGCCAAGCGGACAGTCCCAACACTGAAGCTTTCTTT
CTSSQADSPNTEAFF
>TRBV5-4|.|TRBJ1-2
TGTGCCAGCAGCTTACCGGGACACGGCGGAGGCTACACCTTC
CASSLPGHGGGYTF
>TRBV6-1|.|TRBJ2-3
TGTGCCAGCAGGGACGACAGGCCCACAGATACGCAGTATTTT
CASRDDRPTDTQYF
>TRBV9|.|TRBJ1-1
TGTGCCAGCAGCGTAGAGGGAGGGCGGAACACTGAAGCTTTCTTT
CASSVEGGRNTEAFF
>TRBV6-5|.|TRBJ1-5
TGTGCCAGCAGAGGGGGTAGCAATCAGCCCCAGCATTTT
CASRGGSNQPQHF
>TRBV27|.|TRBJ1-4
TGTGCCAGCAGTTTAGACAGGACTAATGAAAAACTGTTTTTT
CASSLDRTNEKLFF
>TRBV20-1|TRBD1|TRBJ2-7
TGCAGTGCTGTTAGGACAGGTGGGCAGTACTTC
CSAVRTGGQYF
>TRBV4-1|.|TRBJ2-7
TGCGCCAGCAGCCAAGACCTCACTCCTTCCTACGAGCAGTACTTC
CASSQDLTPSYEQYF
>TRBV30|.|TRBJ2-5
TGTGCCTGCCCCTCGGTACAAGAGACCCAGTACTTC
CACPSVQETQYF
>TRBV5-1|TRBD1|TRBJ1-1
TGCGCCAGCAGCCTGATCTGGGGACAGACGAACACTGAAGCTTTCTTT
CASSLIWGQTNTEAFF
>TRBV7-2|TRBD2|TRBJ2-7
TGTGCCAGCACCCGCGTGGGACTAGCGAGCGAGCAGTACTTC
CASTRVGLASEQYF
>TRBV7-3|.|TRBJ2-1
TGTGCCAGCAGCTCCCCCAGGGCCTACAATGAGCAGTTCTTC
CASSSPRAYNEQFF
>TRBV6-6|TRBD1|TRBJ1-3
TGTGCCAGCAGTTCGACACAGGGGGCGTTTGGAAACACCATATATTTT
CASSSTQGAFGNTIYF
>TRBV7-6|TRBD1|TRBJ2-3
TGTGCCAGCAGCCCACAGGGGCGGTGGGATACGCAGTATTTT
CASSPQGRWDTQYF
>TRBV18|TRBD1|TRBJ1-1
TGTGCCAGCTGGCGACAGGGGGTCACTGAAGCTTTCTTT
CASWRQGVTEAFF
>TRBV5-1|.|TRBJ1-1
TGCGCCAGCAGCTTGGGGGGCAATCAGGGAGGACCTTTCTTT
CASSLGGNQGGPFF
>TRBV28|TRBD1|TRBJ2-1
TGTGCCAGCAGTGTACCGGGACAGGGCTACAATGAGCAGTTCTTC
CASSVPGQGYNEQFF
>TRBV4-2|TRBD2|TRBJ2-7
TGTGCCAGCAGCCAAGATTTTCCTAGCGGGAGACACGAGCAGTACTTC
CASSQDFPSGRHEQYF
>TRBV14|.|TRBJ1-2
TGTGCCAGCAGCCAAGATGCAGGGGTCTATGGCTACACCTTC
CASSQDAGVYGYTF
>TRBV19|TRBD2|TRBJ2-7
TGTGCCACCGAGACTAGCGGGAGATCCTACGAGCAGTACTTC
CATETSGRSYEQYF
>TRBV28|TRBD2|TRBJ2-1
TGTGCCAGCAGCGAACTTACTAGCGGGGTATACAATGAGCAGTTCTTC
CASSELTSGVYNEQFF
>TRBV6-1|TRBD2|TRBJ2-3
TGTGCCAGCAGTGAGGCGGGGGGCACAGATACGCAGTATTTT
CASSEAGGTDTQYF
>TRBV10-1|TRBD1|TRBJ2-5
TGCGCCAGCAGTGAACGAGGGGGCATCGAGACCCAGTACTTC
CASSERGGIETQYF
>TRBV19|.|TRBJ1-4
TGTGCCAGTACCAAATCGACGGCGGTGGAAAAACTGTTTTTT
CASTKSTAVEKLFF
>TRBV19|.|TRBJ1-5
TGTGCCAGTAGGTGGAGAACGAATAATCAGCCCCAGCATTTT
CASRWRTNNQPQHF
>TRBV19|.|TRBJ1-5
TGTGCCAGTAGTACCCGGGGTGGTCATCAGCCCCAGCATTTT
CASSTRGGHQPQHF
>TRBV4-3|.|TRBJ1-1
TGCGCCAGCAGCCAAGTGGTACAGGTTGACACTGAAGCTTTCTTT
CASSQVVQVDTEAFF
>TRBV11-3|TRBD1|TRBJ2-7
TGTGCCAGCAGCTTAGTTCGACAGGGTGTCGAGCAGTACTTC
CASSLVRQGVEQYF
>TRBV23-1|.|TRBJ1-1
TGCGCCAGTCTGCAGATGAACACTGAAGCTTTCTTT
CASLQMNTEAFF
>TRBV28|TRBD1|TRBJ1-2
TGTGCCAGCAGTTTGGGGGCCGGGACAGGGGGCCGGTATGGCTACACCTTC
CASSLGAGTGGRYGYTF
>TRBV11-3|TRBD1|TRBJ1-3
TGTGCCAGCAGCTTACTTTCCCAGGGGGTAATGGGAAACACCATATATTTT
CASSLLSQGVMGNTIYF
>TRBV30|TRBD2|TRBJ2-7
TGTGCCTGGAGCGGGGGGATTGGCCTCGAGCAGTACTTC
CAWSGGIGLEQYF
>TRBV9|TRBD1|TRBJ1-2
TGTGCCAGCAGACCAGGGGACAGTCACTATGGCTACACCTTC
CASRPGDSHYGYTF
>TRBV28|.|TRBJ1-4
TGTGCCAGCAGGAACCCGTCGGGGATCATTGAAAAACTGTTTTTT
CASRNPSGIIEKLFF
>TRBV6-1|TRBD1|TRBJ2-7
TGTGCCAGCAGTAAACCGGGACAGAGCACTTACGAGCAGTACTTC
CASSKPGQSTYEQYF
>TRBV28|.|TRBJ1-2
TGTGCCAGCAGGTCACATGGGGGGGATAACTATGGCTACACCTTC
CASRSHGGDNYGYTF
>TRBV19|.|TRBJ1-1
TGTGCCAGTACCGGGCGGGGGACTGAAGCTTTCTTT
CASTGRGTEAFF
>TRBV27|.|TRBJ1-2
TGTGCCAGCAGTTTAGGGGGCGCGGGTGGCTACACCTTC
CASSLGGAGGYTF
>TRBV7-2|TRBD2|TRBJ2-1
TGTGCCAGCAGCGGCGGGCTAGCGGGGTTCTACAATGAGCAGTTCTTC
CASSGGLAGFYNEQFF
>TRBV6-5|TRBD1|TRBJ2-7
TGTGCCAGCAGAAGACCGGGACAGGGGGCTTACGAGCAGTACTTC
CASRRPGQGAYEQYF
>TRBV4-2|TRBD1|TRBJ2-7
TGTGCCAGCAGGATGACAGGGGGAATCTCCTACGAGCAGTACTTC
CASRMTGGISYEQYF
>TRBV5-8|.|TRBJ1-5
TGTGCCAGCAGCTTGGCCCCGGGGCAGCCCCAGCATTTT
CASSLAPGQPQHF
>TRBV6-1|TRBD1|TRBJ2-7
TGTGCCAGCAGTTGGACTGGACAGGGTATCAACGAGCAGTACTTC
CASSWTGQGINEQYF
>TRBV10-3|.|TRBJ1-1
TGTGCCATCAGTGAGTCCCCCGCGGGAGGAGGCACTGAAGCTTTCTTT
CAISESPAGGGTEAFF
>TRBV7-7|.|TRBJ2-2
TGTGCCAGCAGCCTAGGGACAAACACCGGGGAGCTGTTTTTT
CASSLGTNTGELFF
>TRBV19|.|TRBJ2-4
TGTGCCAGTAGTGATAGCGGAGTCTCCTTAGCCAAAAACATTCAGTACTTC
CASSDSGVSLAKNIQYF
>TRBV6-5|TRBD2|TRBJ2-7
TGTGCCAGCAGTTACCTAAGCGGGGGGGCCTACGAGCAGTACTTC
CASSYLSGGAYEQYF